Each of the 15 T cell receptor beta chains below was sequenced from the same sample in a study of post-analysis software for immune sequencing data. Findings and caveats of the study: Among roughly 5 TRBV segments more frequent in patients than controls were TRBV5-6, TRBV5-1 and TRBV20-1.

TCR beta cDNA libraries included unique molecular identifiers. TCRdb reanalysed the PCR reads using MiXCR and keeps one entry per CDR3 protein. The table has 450,000 or so distinct CDR3 sequences, approximately 46% seen once; the top ten hold 9.5% to 13%. Their cognate antigens are unknown. The specimen was blood. Source of these receptors: a girl aged 5-17 years with multiple sclerosis.

The chain is built from TRBV28 and TRBJ2-1; 9 positions agree with TRBD2. The CDR3 is made up of 16 amino acids. V lost 3 bases to trimming and J lost 4 bases; unmatched junction nucleotides: 7. CDR1 is MDHEN and CDR2 is SYDVKM in the germline V gene. CDR3 nucleotides: TGTGCCAGCAGTTTGAAGCTAGCGGGACCGTACAATGAGCAGTTCTTC. Its protein is CASSLKLAGPYNEQFF. Filled out from reference TRBV28 and TRBJ2-1, the complete variable domain reads DVKVTQSSRYLVKRTGEKVFLECVQDMDHENMFWYRQDPGLGLRLIYFSYDVKMKEKGDIPEGYSVSREKKERFSLILESASTNQTSMYLCASSLKLAGPYNEQFFGPGTRLTVL.

The V and J genes are TRBV15 and TRBJ2-5, with 13 nucleotides matching TRBD2. The DNA matches TRBJ2-7 better at its end, which makes the J call doubtful. Germline CDR1 reads LNHNV; CDR2 reads YYDKDF (reference sequence). The CDR3 extends over 17 amino acids. The CDR3 DNA reads TGTGCCACCAGCAGCGTAGAACTAGCGGGAGGGCCGATCGAGCAGTACTTC. This codes for CATSSVELAGGPIEQYF.

This rearrangement joins TRBV7-2 to TRBJ2-1; TRBD1 agrees at 7 bases. Germline loops: CDR1 SGHTA, CDR2 FQGNSA. CDR3 length equals 16 residues. With 3 bases clipped from V and 0 bases from J, the junction kept 5 bases outside the gene matches. For the CDR3, the DNA is TGTGCCAGCAGCTTTACCGGGACAGCCTCCTACAATGAGCAGTTCTTC. It yields the protein CASSFTGTASYNEQFF.

This clonotype came up a few times. This sequence joins TRBV7-8 and TRBJ2-1, with D unclear. Germline loops: CDR1 SGHVS, CDR2 FQNEAQ. The length of the CDR3 is 15 residues. Trimming left V 1 base short and J 4 bases short, with 11 bases between. This chain's CDR3 is CASSLGYREYNEQFF. CDR3 nucleotide sequence: TGTGCCAGCAGCTTAGGATACAGAGAGTACAATGAGCAGTTCTTC.

The CDR3 loop reads CASSTLPQDRETQYF. In nucleotides, the CDR3 is TGTGCCAGCAGTACACTCCCCCAGGACAGAGAGACCCAGTACTTC. The rearrangement joins TRBV6-5 to TRBJ2-5; TRBD1 might be the D (6 bases). The CDR3 consists of 15 residues. CDR1 and CDR2 (germline): MNHEY, SVGAGI. V lost 5 bases and J 4 bases, leaving 17 bases between the germline ends.

The chain is built from TRBV6-4 and TRBJ2-4; no clear D gene. The CDR3 runs 13 residues. CDR1 is MRHNA, CDR2 SNTAGT, per germline. Trimming left V 5 bases short and J 1 base short, with 6 bases between. CDR3 nucleotide sequence: TGTGCCAGCAGTCCTCCTGCCAAAAACATTCAGTACTTC. This gives the protein CASSPPAKNIQYF.

The rearrangement links TRBV20-1 to TRBJ2-7; a possible D gene is TRBD1 (6 bases). V lost 0 bases and J 2 bases, leaving 11 bases between the germline ends. This CDR3 is 14 amino acids long. Looked up from germline, CDR1 is DFQATT and CDR2 is SNEGSKA (reference sequence). The CDR3 DNA sequence: TGCAGTGCTAGAGATCCTAGGACAGCCTACGAGCAGTACTTC. Its protein is CSARDPRTAYEQYF.

This clonotype was counted a single time. The rearrangement uses TRBV20-1 and TRBJ2-4; no clear D. The DNA matches TRBJ2-7 better at its end, which makes the J call doubtful. This CDR3 has 11 residues. Germline lookup yields CDR1 DFQATT and CDR2 SNEGSKA (reference sequence). In DNA, the CDR3 is TGCAGTGCTAGAGATTCGGACGAGCAGTACTTC. This sequence encodes CSARDSDEQYF.

The gene calls are TRBV28 and TRBJ2-1; D may be TRBD1 (6 bases). Trimming removed 3 bases from V and 12 bases from J, with 21 bases in between. This CDR3 has 15 amino acids. Germline loops: CDR1 MDHEN, CDR2 SYDVKM. The CDR3 sequence: CASSLATFTGKGQFF. Here the CDR3 DNA reads TGTGCCAGCAGTTTGGCTACTTTTACAGGGAAGGGGCAGTTCTTC.

J is TRBJ2-1 and V is TRBV11-2; 8 bases are a match to TRBD1. Germline V gives CDR1 SGHAT, CDR2 FQNNGV. There are 14 residues in the CDR3. J was trimmed by 8 bases and V by 5 bases; bases with no gene match: 8. This chain's CDR3 is CASSGDRPGDEQFF. CDR3 nucleotides: TGTGCCAGCAGCGGGGACAGGCCTGGCGATGAGCAGTTCTTC.

This clonotype has a single count. This rearrangement joins TRBV5-1 to TRBJ2-1, with 7 bases matching TRBD2. Germline values: CDR1 SGHRS, CDR2 YFSETQ. The CDR3 contains 15 residues. The trim removed 1 base at V and 7 bases at J, leaving 8 bases unmatched. The chain's CDR3 is CASSLMQRDGNEQFF. CDR3 DNA sequence: TGCGCCAGCAGCTTGATGCAGCGGGATGGGAATGAGCAGTTCTTC. Full variable domain (remainder filled in from reference TRBV5-1 and TRBJ2-1): KAGVTQTPRYLIKTRGQQVTLSCSPISGHRSVSWYQQTPGQGLQFLFEYFSETQRNKGNFPGRFSGRQFSNSRSEMNVSTLELGDSALYLCASSLMQRDGNEQFFGPGTRLTVL.

The CDR3 DNA sequence: TGCAGTGCTAGTAGCGGGGAAAGCACAGATACGCAGTATTTT. It yields the protein CSASSGESTDTQYF. The chain uses TRBV20-1 and TRBJ2-3, with 8 bases aligning to TRBD2. Germline CDR1 and CDR2: DFQATT and SNEGSKA (reference sequence). This CDR3 comprises 14 residues. V was pared by 3 bases and J by 0 bases, with 2 bases of the junction left unmatched.

The table lists this clonotype with many counts. V and J are TRBV7-9 and TRBJ2-7; a weak D match, TRBD2 (6 bases). The CDR3 extends over 16 amino acids. Between the trimmed V and J ends, which lost 5 bases and 5 bases, there was a span of 22 bases. Per the germline V gene, CDR1 is SEHNR and CDR2 is FQNEAQ (reference sequence). CDR3 in DNA: TGTGCCAGCAGCCCCCGGGCGGGATCGTCTTTCAACGAGCAGTACTTC. It yields the protein CASSPRAGSSFNEQYF.

The table lists this clonotype with a few counts. CDR3 amino acids: CASSPLGPGDYYEQYF. The CDR3 DNA sequence: TGTGCCAGCAGTCCCTTGGGACCGGGAGATTACTACGAGCAGTACTTC. V and J are TRBV28 and TRBJ2-7; possible D gene TRBD2, 6 bases. Germline CDR1 is MDHEN and CDR2 is SYDVKM. The CDR3 contains 16 residues. Trimming removed 5 bases from V and 3 bases from J, with 20 bases in between.

This chain links TRBV4-3 with TRBJ2-1; a weak D match, TRBD2 (6 bases). The germline V gene encodes CDR1 LGHNA and CDR2 YSLEER. The CDR3 is made up of 17 amino acids. The V and J ends lost 0 bases and 0 bases respectively, with 12 bases between them. CDR3 amino acids: CASSQDRGAVSYNEQFF. CDR3 coding DNA: TGCGCCAGCAGCCAAGATCGCGGGGCCGTCTCCTACAATGAGCAGTTCTTC.